Following are 28 T cell receptor beta chains from one sample sequenced in a study of T cells in Graves' hyperthyroidism and ophthalmopathy. Amplification of TCR beta CDR3 regions was performed using RNA transcripts as template. First-round RT-PCR of the TCR CDR3 relied on the HTBI primer set. MiXCR, applied by TCRdb to the multiplex PCR reads, yields one record per CDR3 protein. Among a few hundred thousand distinct CDR3 sequences listed, more than 15% were seen once. Sequenced material: blood. The receptors here all came from a young woman with Graves' hyperthyroidism.

The chain is built from TRBV4-1 and TRBJ1-5; 9 positions match TRBD1. CDR3 size: 18 residues. Losses at the gene ends were 4 bases for V and 1 base for J; bases not matched to a gene: 11. Germline V gives CDR1 MGHRA, CDR2 YSYEKL. Written as DNA, the CDR3 is TGCGCCAGCAGCCCTCTCGCCCCGGGACAGGGCAGCAATCAGCCCCAGCATTTT. Translation: CASSPLAPGQGSNQPQHF.

This clonotype turned up a few times. The V call is TRBV6-1, the J call TRBJ1-4; tentative D call: TRBD1 (6 bases). Germline values: CDR1 MNHNS, CDR2 SASEGT. This CDR3 is 16 amino acids long. V was pared by 5 bases and J by 4 bases, with 17 bases between. The CDR3 reads CASSRRSGQFNEKLFF. CDR3 coding DNA: TGTGCCAGCAGTAGACGTTCTGGACAGTTTAATGAAAAACTGTTTTTT.

CDR3 loop: CASSIRGGGSQETQYF. In DNA, the CDR3 is TGTGCCAGCAGCATAAGGGGGGGGGGGTCCCAAGAGACCCAGTACTTC. The chain carries TRBV7-8 and TRBJ2-5, with D maybe TRBD2 (7 bases). The CDR3 is 16 residues long. Germline lookup yields CDR1 SGHVS and CDR2 FQNEAQ. V shed 5 bases and J shed 1 base, with 17 bases lying between them.

This clonotype showed up many times. V and J are TRBV12-5 and TRBJ2-3, with D perhaps TRBD2 (6 bases). This CDR3 is 14 amino acids long. With 3 bases removed from V and 0 bases from J, the gap between germline ends came to 7 bases. CDR1 and CDR2 from the germline V gene are LGHNT and FRNRAP. The CDR3 DNA reads as TGTGCTAGTGGTTTCGGGGGAAGCACAGATACGCAGTATTTT. It encodes CASGFGGSTDTQYF.

This clonotype occurred a few times. The DNA of the CDR3 is TGTGCCAGCCGTTCTCCGGGACAAAGGGAGACCCAGTACTTC. Amino acids: CASRSPGQRETQYF. The J gene is TRBJ2-5, the V gene TRBV19; the D gene is possibly TRBD1 (6 bases). Germline-derived CDR1 and CDR2 are LNHDA and SQIVND (reference sequence). Trimming removed 9 bases from V and 5 bases from J, with 19 bases in between. CDR3 length: 14 residues.

This clonotype was counted at least ten times. The chain joins TRBV6-2 or TRBV6-3 to TRBJ2-7; TRBD2 matches at 9 bases. This CDR3 spans 15 amino acids. From germline, CDR1 is MNHEY and CDR2 SVGEGT. The V segment lost 2 bases and the J segment 0 bases; nucleotides outside the gene matches: 2. The CDR3 DNA reads as TGTGCCAGCAGTTACGAGACTAGCGGCTCCTACGAGCAGTACTTC. This encodes CASSYETSGSYEQYF.

The chain couples TRBV28 to TRBJ2-7; D unresolved. CDR1 MDHEN and CDR2 SYDVKM come from the germline V gene. The CDR3 runs to 12 residues. V shed 4 bases and J shed 5 bases, with 9 bases lying between them. In nucleotides, the CDR3 is TGTGCCAGCAGTTCTGCCCCCCACGAGCAGTACTTC. Its translation is CASSSAPHEQYF.

This clonotype has only a few counts. V gene TRBV9 combines with J gene TRBJ1-2, with D hard to call. The CDR3 extends over 12 amino acids. The V gene lost 4 bases and the J gene lost 7 bases, with 11 bases spanning the gap. CDR1 is SGDLS and CDR2 is YYNGEE in the germline V gene. CDR3 bases: TGTGCCAGCAGCCTCGAAGGGTTTGGCTACACCTTC. Translated, it gives CASSLEGFGYTF.

This clonotype was picked up many times. The rearrangement links TRBV10-2 to TRBJ1-1; TRBD1 matches 9 bases. CDR1 and CDR2 (germline): WSHSY, SAAADI. J gave up 4 bases and V 2 bases, and 5 bases lay outside the gene matches. The length of the CDR3 is 15 residues. CDR3 sequence (DNA): TGCGCCAGCAGTGAGAGAATGACAGGGGGCACTGAAGCTTTCTTT. Its translation is CASSERMTGGTEAFF.

This clonotype was seen more than once but under ten times. This rearrangement joins TRBV19 to TRBJ1-1; 8 nucleotides match TRBD1. The CDR3 covers 16 residues. Trimming cost V 2 bases and J 1 base; bases outside gene matches: 6. The germline gives CDR1 LNHDA, CDR2 SQIVND (reference sequence). The CDR3 nucleotides read TGTGCCAGTAGTATAAGGACAGGGTGGTGGAACACTGAAGCTTTCTTT. Translated, it gives CASSIRTGWWNTEAFF.

This clonotype was counted between two and nine times. This sequence joins TRBV4-3 and TRBJ1-3, with 9 positions matching TRBD1. Germline assignment: CDR1 LGHNA and CDR2 YSLEER. CDR3 length equals 15 residues. With V trimmed by 0 bases and J by 4 bases, 1 base remained unmatched. CDR3 coding DNA: TGCGCCAGCAGCCAAGAGACAGGGGGAGGAAACACCATATATTTT. Translating gives CASSQETGGGNTIYF.

This clonotype was seen ten or more times. This rearrangement joins TRBV12-3 or TRBV12-4 to TRBJ1-1; 8 nucleotides line up with TRBD1. The CDR3 loop spans 15 amino acids. J gave up 5 bases and V 5 bases, and 10 bases lay outside the gene matches. The CDR3 loop is CASSNPQGVGTEAFF. CDR3 coding DNA: TGTGCCAGCAGTAACCCACAGGGGGTAGGGACTGAAGCTTTCTTT.

The rearrangement joins TRBV20-1 to TRBJ1-2, with no clear D. CDR3 size: 12 residues. Germline V gene data show CDR1 as DFQATT and CDR2 as SNEGSKA (reference sequence). V gave up 5 bases and J gave up 4 bases, with 11 bases separating them. This chain's CDR3 is CSADPDIYGYTF. The CDR3 nucleotides are TGCAGTGCTGACCCCGACATCTATGGCTACACCTTC.

This clonotype occurred a few times. V and J are TRBV4-1 and TRBJ1-1; TRBD1 aligns across 7 bases. Per germline, CDR1 MGHRA and CDR2 YSYEKL. CDR3 size: 15 residues. The V gene end was trimmed by 2 bases and the J gene end by 5 bases; junction bases not matched to a gene: 8. DNA of the CDR3: TGCGCCAGCAGCCAAACAACGACAGGGAGGACTGAAGCTTTCTTT. It is translated as CASSQTTTGRTEAFF.

Ten or more counts support this clonotype. J is TRBJ1-1 and V is TRBV12-3 or TRBV12-4; no reliable D call. V was clipped by 6 bases and J by 1 base, with 3 bases between them. The CDR3 loop spans 11 amino acids. CDR3 residues: CASRENTEAFF. CDR3 bases: TGTGCCAGCAGGGAGAACACTGAAGCTTTCTTT.

This clonotype has just one count. The junction differs from germline at one of its ends, possibly a read error. The rearrangement joins TRBV9 to TRBJ1-3, with D possibly being TRBD1 (6 bases). CDR3 length: 16 residues. Germline V lookup: CDR1 SGDLS, CDR2 YYNGEE. In nucleotides, the CDR3 is TGTGCTAGCAGCGTCACCCCGGGGGCAGGGGGAAACACCATATATTTT. As protein: CASSVTPGAGGNTIYF.

This clonotype has more than one count but fewer than ten. This sequence joins TRBV2 and TRBJ2-3, with D perhaps being TRBD1 or TRBD2 (5 bases each). This CDR3 comprises 15 residues. The germline gives CDR1 SNHLY, CDR2 FYNNEI. Trimming took off 3 bases at V and 4 bases at J, with 14 bases between the two ends. The CDR3 loop is CASSEGPRGPDTQYF. In DNA form, the CDR3 reads TGTGCCAGCAGTGAGGGGCCGAGGGGCCCAGATACGCAGTATTTT.

Remarks on this clonotype: This clone may be a read error of a much larger clone one base away. The CDR3, as DNA: TGTGCCAGCAGTTTACTTCGCGACGGGGAGCTGTCTTTT. Translation: CASSLLRDGELSF. V gene TRBV12-3 or TRBV12-4 combines with J gene TRBJ2-2; tentatively, D is TRBD2 (5 bases). The CDR3 runs to 13 residues.

This clonotype showed up just a few times. The chain employs TRBV6-5 and TRBJ2-5; 9 bases are a match to TRBD1. CDR3 length: 15 amino acids. Germline CDR1 and CDR2: MNHEY and SVGAGI. With 2 bases clipped from V and 6 bases from J, the junction kept 7 bases outside the gene matches. DNA for the CDR3: TGTGCCAGCAGTTACCGCCGGGACAGGGAAAAGACCCAGTACTTC. The encoded protein is CASSYRRDREKTQYF.

CDR3 sequence (DNA): TGCGCCAGCAGCTTGTCGTGGGGCACCGGGGAGCTGTTTTTT. Translated: CASSLSWGTGELFF. The chain joins TRBV5-1 to TRBJ2-2; no definite D call. This CDR3 comprises 14 residues. The V end lost 1 base, the J end lost 4 bases, and 8 bases lay between the germline ends. Germline lookup yields CDR1 SGHRS and CDR2 YFSETQ.

The CDR3 DNA sequence: TGCAGTGCCCGGCCGGAAAGGCGCGAGGGATATGGCTACACCTTC. This sequence encodes CSARPERREGYGYTF. The chain carries TRBV20-1 and TRBJ1-2; D unresolved. Per the germline V gene, CDR1 is DFQATT and CDR2 is SNEGSKA (reference sequence). Trimming cost V 6 bases and J 5 bases, with 22 bases left between them. This CDR3 comprises 15 residues.

This clonotype was seen at least ten times. The chain has TRBV28 and TRBJ2-3, with D perhaps given as TRBD1 or TRBD2 (6 bases each). The CDR3 length is 14 residues. Germline loops: CDR1 MDHEN, CDR2 SYDVKM. Trimming shortened V by 6 bases and J by 4 bases, and 14 bases separated the two germline ends. CDR3 sequence (DNA): TGTGCCAGCAGACAGGGACTTCAAGCAGATACGCAGTATTTT. It yields the protein CASRQGLQADTQYF.

The chain's CDR3 is CASSFQVVGEKLFF. CDR3 coding DNA: TGTGCCAGCAGTTTCCAAGTGGTGGGTGAAAAACTGTTTTTT. The V gene is TRBV12-3 or TRBV12-4, the J gene TRBJ1-4, with no clear D. Trimming took off 3 bases at V and 7 bases at J, with 12 bases between the two ends. The CDR3 is 14 residues long.

In its sample, this clonotype was seen many times. The gene calls are TRBV7-8 and TRBJ2-7; 8 bases are a match to TRBD2. J gave up 4 bases and V 5 bases, and 7 bases lay outside the gene matches. Germline-derived CDR1 and CDR2 are SGHVS and FQNEAQ. This CDR3 comprises 14 residues. Here the CDR3 DNA reads TGTGCCAGCAGCCGAGCGGGAGTGGGTTACGAGCAGTACTTC. This sequence encodes CASSRAGVGYEQYF.

The table lists this clonotype with many counts. The V call is TRBV11-2, the J call TRBJ2-1; no clear D gene. The ends were cut back, 5 bases at V and 9 bases at J, with 11 bases in the middle. The CDR3 totals 12 residues. Germline CDR1 and CDR2: SGHAT and FQNNGV. The CDR3 sequence is CASSVGFTEQFF. CDR3 nucleotide sequence: TGTGCCAGCAGCGTGGGCTTTACTGAGCAGTTCTTC.

This clonotype occurred once. The chain couples TRBV11-1 to TRBJ2-1; D is perhaps TRBD2 (7 bases). The CDR3 is 15 amino acids. Germline V gene sequence: CDR1 SGHAT, CDR2 FQDESV (reference sequence). Trimming stripped 2 bases from V and 10 bases from J, with 18 bases between. The CDR3 DNA reads as TGTGCCAGCAGCTTATGGGGGGGCGATGGGGTGGAGCAGTTCTTC. Residues: CASSLWGGDGVEQFF.

In this sample, this clonotype turned up a few times. This rearrangement joins TRBV24-1 to TRBJ1-1, with D possibly TRBD1 on 5 matching bases. The CDR3 sequence is 13 residues long. CDR1 KGHDR and CDR2 SFDVKD come from the germline V gene. V lost 7 bases and J lost 6, with 14 bases in between. The CDR3, as DNA: TGTGCCACCAGATCCAGGGATTCCGCTGAAGCTTTCTTT. Its protein is CATRSRDSAEAFF.

This clonotype was recorded a few times. This chain connects TRBV5-5 to TRBJ2-4; D may be TRBD2 (6 bases). Per germline, CDR1 SGHKS and CDR2 YYEKEE (reference sequence). The CDR3 runs 13 residues. Trimming cost V 1 base and J 6 bases, with 8 bases left between them. The CDR3 coding sequence is TGTGCCAGCAGCTTGAAGGAGGGAAACATTCAGTACTTC. Translation: CASSLKEGNIQYF.